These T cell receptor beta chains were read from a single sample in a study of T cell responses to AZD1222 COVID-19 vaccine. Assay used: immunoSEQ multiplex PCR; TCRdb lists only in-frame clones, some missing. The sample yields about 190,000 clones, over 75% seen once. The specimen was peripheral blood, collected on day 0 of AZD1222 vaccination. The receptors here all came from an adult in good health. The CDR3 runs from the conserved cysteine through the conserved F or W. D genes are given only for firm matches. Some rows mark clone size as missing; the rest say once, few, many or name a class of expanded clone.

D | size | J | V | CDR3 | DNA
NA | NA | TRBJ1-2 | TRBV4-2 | CASSQERDYGYTF | TGTGCCAGCAGCCAAGAGAGGGACTATGGCTACACCTTC
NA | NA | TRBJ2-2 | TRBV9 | CASRTLDSTTILPPVISTGELFF | TGTGCCAGCAGAACACTGGACAGCACGACGATCTTACCGCCGGTGATTAGTACCGGGGAGCTGTTTTTT
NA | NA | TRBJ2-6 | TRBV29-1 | CSVRQTGANVLTF | TGCAGCGTTCGGCAGACTGGGGCCAACGTCCTGACTTTC
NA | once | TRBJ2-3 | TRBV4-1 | CASSQDQAASTDTQYF | TGCGCCAGCAGCCAAGATCAGGCAGCTAGCACAGATACGCAGTATTTT
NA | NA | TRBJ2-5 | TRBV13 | CASSFTGLEEETQYF | TGTGCCAGCAGCTTCACGGGACTGGAGGAAGAGACCCAGTACTTC
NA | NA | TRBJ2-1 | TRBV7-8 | CASSVARRVSPRNEQFF | TGTGCCAGCAGCGTTGCTCGGAGGGTCAGCCCACGCAATGAGCAGTTCTTC
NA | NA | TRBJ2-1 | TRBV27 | CASSVWRGAQFF | TGTGCCAGCAGTGTTTGGAGGGGAGCCCAGTTCTTC
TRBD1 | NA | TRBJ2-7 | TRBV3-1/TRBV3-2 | CASSPTGGIFYEQYF | TGTGCCAGCAGCCCAACAGGGGGCATTTTCTACGAGCAGTACTTC
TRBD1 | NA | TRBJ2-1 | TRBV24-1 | CATSDPGGGQFF | TGTGCCACCAGTGACCCAGGGGGCGGGCAGTTCTTC
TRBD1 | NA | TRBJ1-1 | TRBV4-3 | CASSQGVGQRTEAFF | TGCGCCAGCAGCCAAGGGGTGGGACAGAGAACTGAAGCTTTCTTT
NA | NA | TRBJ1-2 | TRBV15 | CATSREDYGYTF | TGTGCCACCAGCAGAGAGGATTATGGCTACACCTTC
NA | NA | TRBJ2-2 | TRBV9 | CASSVVADTGELFF | TGTGCCAGCAGCGTAGTAGCGGACACCGGGGAGCTGTTTTTT
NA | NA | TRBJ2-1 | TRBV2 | CASREGQQRANEQFF | TGTGCCAGCAGGGAGGGACAGCAACGGGCCAATGAGCAGTTCTTC
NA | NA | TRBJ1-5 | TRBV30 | CAWSQGTITQPQHF | TGTGCCTGGAGTCAAGGGACCATCACCCAGCCCCAGCATTTT
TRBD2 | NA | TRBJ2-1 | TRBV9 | CASSVGLAEYNEQFF | TGTGCCAGCAGCGTGGGACTAGCGGAGTACAATGAGCAGTTCTTC
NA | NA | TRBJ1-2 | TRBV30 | CAWSVLGYTF | TGTGCCTGGAGTGTACTGGGCTACACCTTC
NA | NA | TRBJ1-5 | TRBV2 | CASRITGMAPQHF | TGTGCCAGCAGAATCACAGGGATGGCGCCCCAGCATTTT
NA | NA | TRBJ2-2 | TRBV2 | CASRIGTGSGELFF | TGTGCCAGCAGAATTGGAACAGGGTCCGGGGAGCTGTTTTTT
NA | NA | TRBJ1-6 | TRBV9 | CASSQIVDNSPLHF | TGTGCCAGCAGCCAAATAGTCGATAATTCACCCCTCCACTTT
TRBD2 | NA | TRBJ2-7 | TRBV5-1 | CASRPRGGSYEQYF | TGCGCCAGCAGACCCCGGGGGGGCTCCTACGAGCAGTACTTC
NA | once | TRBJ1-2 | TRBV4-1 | CASSQVYTEDYGYTF | TGCGCCAGCAGCCAAGTCTACACAGAAGACTATGGCTACACCTTC
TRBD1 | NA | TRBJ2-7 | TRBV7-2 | CASSLETGLYEQYF | TGTGCCAGCAGCCTGGAGACAGGGCTGTACGAGCAGTACTTC
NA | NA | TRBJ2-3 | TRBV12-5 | CASGLFISGFTPDTQYF | TGTGCTAGTGGTTTGTTTATTTCGGGGTTTACCCCAGATACGCAGTATTTT
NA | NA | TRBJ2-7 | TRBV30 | CAWSVTGYEQYF | TGTGCCTGGAGTGTCACCGGCTACGAGCAGTACTTC
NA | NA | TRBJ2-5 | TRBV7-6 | CASSNIWGGGQETQYF | TGTGCCAGCAGTAACATCTGGGGGGGCGGACAAGAGACCCAGTACTTC
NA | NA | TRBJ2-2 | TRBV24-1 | CATSDSSRNTGELFF | TGTGCCACCAGTGATTCGAGTCGGAACACCGGGGAGCTGTTTTTT
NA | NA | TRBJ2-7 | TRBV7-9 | CASSPLPYEQYF | TGTGCCAGCAGTCCCCTCCCGTACGAGCAGTACTTC
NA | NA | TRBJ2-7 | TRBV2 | CAGRGTAFYEQYF | TGTGCCGGGCGGGGGACAGCCTTCTACGAGCAGTACTTC
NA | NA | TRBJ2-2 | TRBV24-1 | CATSDLTRDTGELFF | TGTGCCACCAGTGATTTGACCCGGGACACCGGGGAGCTGTTTTTT
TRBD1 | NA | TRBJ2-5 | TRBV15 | CATRRGQVHNEVGETQYF | TGTGCCACCAGAAGGGGACAGGTCCATAACGAAGTCGGGGAGACCCAGTACTTC
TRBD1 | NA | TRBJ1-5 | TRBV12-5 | CASGVPGTENQPQHF | TGTGCTAGTGGTGTACCCGGGACAGAGAATCAGCCCCAGCATTTT
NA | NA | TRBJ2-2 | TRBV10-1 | CASSNGALTGELFF | TGCGCCAGCAGTAACGGGGCTCTAACCGGGGAGCTGTTTTTT
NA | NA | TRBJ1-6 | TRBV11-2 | CASSLAASLHF | TGTGCCAGCAGCTTGGCTGCTTCCCTCCACTTT
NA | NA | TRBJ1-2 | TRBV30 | CAWLQEGNYGYTF | TGTGCCTGGCTCCAGGAAGGCAACTATGGCTACACCTTC
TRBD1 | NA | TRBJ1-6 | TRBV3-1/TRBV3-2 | CASSLQGVPKDSPLHF | TGTGCCAGCAGCCTACAGGGGGTCCCAAAGGACTCACCCCTCCACTTT
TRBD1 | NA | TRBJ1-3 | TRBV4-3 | CASSQKTGSGNTIYF | TGCGCCAGCAGCCAGAAGACAGGGTCCGGAAACACCATATATTTT
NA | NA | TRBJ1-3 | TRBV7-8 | CASSLGRSSGNTIYF | TGTGCCAGCAGCTTGGGACGGAGCTCTGGAAACACCATATATTTT
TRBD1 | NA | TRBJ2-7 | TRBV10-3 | CAISDRGQRNYEQYF | TGTGCCATCAGCGACAGGGGCCAGAGAAACTACGAGCAGTACTTC
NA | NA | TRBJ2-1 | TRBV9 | CASSAGSGSYLYNEQFF | TGTGCCAGCAGCGCTGGCTCGGGCAGTTACTTATACAATGAGCAGTTCTTC
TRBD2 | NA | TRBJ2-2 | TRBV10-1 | CASSEVRGGTGELFF | TGCGCCAGCAGTGAGGTCCGGGGGGGCACCGGGGAGCTGTTTTTT
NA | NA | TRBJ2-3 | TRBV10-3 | CAISSPDSPSTDTQYF | TGTGCCATCAGTTCCCCGGACAGCCCTAGCACAGATACGCAGTATTTT
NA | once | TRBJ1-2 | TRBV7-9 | CASSSPRDKNYGYTF | TGTGCCAGCAGCTCCCCCCGGGACAAAAACTATGGCTACACCTTC
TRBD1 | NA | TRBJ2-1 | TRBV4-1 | CASSQRTGVVEQFF | TGCGCCAGCAGCCAAAGGACAGGGGTGGTTGAGCAGTTCTTC
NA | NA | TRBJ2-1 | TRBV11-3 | CASSPNRFSSYNEQFF | TGTGCCAGCAGCCCTAACAGGTTTAGCTCCTACAATGAGCAGTTCTTC
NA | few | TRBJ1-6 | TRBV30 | CAWSVRARESSPLHF | TGTGCCTGGAGTGTACGGGCCAGGGAAAGTTCACCCCTCCACTTT
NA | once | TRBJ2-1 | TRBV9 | CASSPRSSYNEQFF | TGTGCCAGCAGCCCCAGGTCATCCTACAATGAGCAGTTCTTC
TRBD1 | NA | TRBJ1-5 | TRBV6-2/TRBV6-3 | CASSYSRDRDTNSNQPQHF | TGTGCCAGCAGTTACTCGAGGGACAGGGATACGAATAGCAATCAGCCCCAGCATTTT
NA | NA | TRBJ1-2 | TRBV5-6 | CASSLDRAYGYTF | TGTGCCAGCAGCTTGGACAGGGCCTATGGCTACACCTTC
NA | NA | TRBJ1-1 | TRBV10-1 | CASSGDTEAFF | TGCGCCAGCAGTGGAGACACTGAAGCTTTCTTT
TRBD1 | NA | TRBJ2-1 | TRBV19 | CASSGQGNSYNEQFF | TGTGCCAGTAGCGGACAGGGGAACTCCTACAATGAGCAGTTCTTC
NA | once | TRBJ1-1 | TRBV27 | CASSFSRGEVETEAFF | TGTGCCAGCAGTTTTTCCCGGGGGGAAGTCGAGACTGAAGCTTTCTTT
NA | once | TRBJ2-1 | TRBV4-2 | CASSQEGDRGQFF | TGTGCCAGCAGCCAAGAAGGGGACCGAGGGCAGTTCTTC
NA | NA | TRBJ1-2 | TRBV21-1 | CASSKDLQQCHNYGYTF | TGTGCCAGCAGCAAAGACTTGCAACAGTGTCATAACTATGGCTACACCTTC
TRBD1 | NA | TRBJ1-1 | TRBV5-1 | CASSPPGGTEAFF | TGCGCCAGCAGCCCTCCAGGGGGCACTGAAGCTTTCTTT
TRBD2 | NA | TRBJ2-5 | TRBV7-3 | CASSLLPSSGGTQYF | TGTGCCAGCAGCTTATTGCCGAGCAGCGGGGGGACCCAGTACTTC
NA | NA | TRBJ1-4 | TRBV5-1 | CASSRQGGSNEKLFF | TGCGCCAGCAGCCGCCAGGGTGGCTCGAATGAAAAACTGTTTTTT
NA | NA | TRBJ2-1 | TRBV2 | CASTREYNEQFF | TGTGCCAGCACGAGGGAGTACAATGAGCAGTTCTTC
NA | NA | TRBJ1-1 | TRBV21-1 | CASSKQRAGDTEAFF | TGTGCCAGCAGCAAACAGCGGGCGGGGGACACTGAAGCTTTCTTT
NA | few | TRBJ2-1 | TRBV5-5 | CASSLDHYNEQFF | TGTGCCAGCAGCTTAGACCATTACAATGAGCAGTTCTTC